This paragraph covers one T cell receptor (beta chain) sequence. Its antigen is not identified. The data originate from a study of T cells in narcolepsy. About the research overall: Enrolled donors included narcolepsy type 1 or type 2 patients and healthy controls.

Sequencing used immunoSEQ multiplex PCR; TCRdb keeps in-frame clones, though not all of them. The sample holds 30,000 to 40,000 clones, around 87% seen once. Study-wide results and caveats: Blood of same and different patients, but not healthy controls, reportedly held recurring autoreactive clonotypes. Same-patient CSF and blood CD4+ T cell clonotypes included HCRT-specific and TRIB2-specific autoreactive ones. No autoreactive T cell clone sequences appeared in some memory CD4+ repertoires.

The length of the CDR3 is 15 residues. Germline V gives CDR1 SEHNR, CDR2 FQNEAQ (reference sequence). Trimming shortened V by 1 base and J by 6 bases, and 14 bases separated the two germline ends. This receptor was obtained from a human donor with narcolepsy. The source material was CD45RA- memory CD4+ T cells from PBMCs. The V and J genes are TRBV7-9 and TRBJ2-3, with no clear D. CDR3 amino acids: CASSLEGMGTDTQYF. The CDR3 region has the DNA TGTGCCAGCAGCTTAGAAGGTATGGGTACGGATACGCAGTATTTT.